Listed below are T cell receptor beta chains from one sample, sequenced in a study of shared clonotypes between healthy human individuals. Profiling relied on immunoSEQ multiplex PCR, and the TCRdb table lists in-frame clones only, not all of them. Of around 200,000 clones detected, about 68% appear once; the ten largest clones hold roughly 10%. Sequencing input: memory CD4+ T cells sorted from blood. These receptors originate from a man aged 25 to 45 in good health. The CDR3 runs from the conserved cysteine through the conserved F or W. Fields, in order: CDR3 protein, J gene, V gene.

CASSPEKVMGKEAFF,TRBJ1-1,TRBV18
CASSLGPLEETQYF,TRBJ2-5,TRBV5-8
CASSFLSGSFNEQFF,TRBJ2-1,TRBV5-6
CAWGTSGIHEQYF,TRBJ2-7,TRBV30
CASSQDRGRETQYF,TRBJ2-5,TRBV7-2
CASSTGGDYGYTF,TRBJ1-2,TRBV7-8
CASSEQGPTPGQYF,TRBJ2-7,TRBV2
CASTLADWGTQYF,TRBJ2-5,TRBV7-2
CASSPIGQGIPPDTQYF,TRBJ2-3,TRBV18
CASSFTGETGELFF,TRBJ2-2,TRBV5-1